Below are 23 T cell receptor beta chains sequenced from a single sample in a study of OX40 agonist ivuxolimab in advanced cancers. Clones were read by immunoSEQ multiplex PCR, and TCRdb kept only the in-frame ones, dropping some. This table holds some 64,000 clones, approximately 81% found once. This specimen was CD4+ or CD8+ T cells sorted from blood, taken in a trial of the OX40 agonist ivuxolimab. The receptors shown here come from an adult with an advanced solid tumor such as melanoma, head and neck, liver or kidney cancer.

V and J are TRBV19 and TRBJ1-5, with a weak D call TRBD1 (6 bases). The CDR3 length is 17 residues. Germline V gene sequence: CDR1 LNHDA, CDR2 SQIVND (reference sequence). V gave up 3 bases and J gave up 4 bases, with 19 bases separating them. The CDR3 DNA sequence: TGTGCCAGTAGTATTAGCCGACAGGCGGTCATTAATCAGCCCCAGCATTTT. Encoded protein: CASSISRQAVINQPQHF. The full variable domain, with the rest looked up from reference TRBV19 and TRBJ1-5, is DGGITQSPKYLFRKEGQNVTLSCEQNLNHDAMYWYRQDPGQGLRLIYYSQIVNDFQKGDIAEGYSVSREKKESFPLTVTSAQKNPTAFYLCASSISRQAVINQPQHFGDGTRLSIL.

The V call is TRBV10-3, the J call TRBJ2-7, with D perhaps being TRBD1 or TRBD2 (5 bases each). Per the germline V gene, CDR1 is ENHRY and CDR2 is SYGVKD. CDR3 length: 12 amino acids. V dropped 11 bases and J dropped 2 bases, with 13 bases sitting between them. The CDR3 DNA follows: TGTGCCGCCGGGACCCCCGCCTACGAGCAGTACTTC. This encodes CAAGTPAYEQYF.

The chain uses TRBV6-5 and TRBJ2-5; D is possibly TRBD2 (6 bases). Germline CDR1 is MNHEY and CDR2 is SVGAGI. V was clipped by 6 bases and J by 4 bases, with 18 bases between them. CDR3 size: 15 residues. The chain's CDR3 is CASSAPGRTTETQYF. The DNA for the CDR3 is TGTGCCAGCAGCGCTCCGGGACGGACTACAGAGACCCAGTACTTC.

This chain links TRBV2 with TRBJ1-6; 8 bases map to TRBD1. Trimming removed 6 bases from V and 0 bases from J; junction bases left unmatched: 4. The CDR3 is made up of 16 amino acids. Germline CDR1 is SNHLY and CDR2 is FYNNEI. CDR3 nucleotides: TGTGCCAGCAGGGGGGACAGGAACTCCTATAATTCACCCCTCCACTTT. It codes for CASRGDRNSYNSPLHF.

This chain uses TRBV18 with TRBJ2-3; the D gene is possibly TRBD2 (6 bases). Trimming shortened V by 2 bases and J by 3 bases, and 15 bases separated the two germline ends. In germline, CDR1 is KGHSH, CDR2 LQKENI. The CDR3 length is 16 residues. In DNA form, the CDR3 reads TGTGCCAGCTCACCAGCGGGATCTTTGGTGACAGATACGCAGTATTTT. It translates to CASSPAGSLVTDTQYF.

The genes are TRBV10-2 and TRBJ1-1; tentatively, D is TRBD1 (5 bases). The CDR3 covers 14 residues. CDR1 is WSHSY and CDR2 is SAAADI in the germline V gene. V dropped 6 bases and J dropped 1 base, with 12 bases sitting between them. Here the CDR3 DNA reads TGCGCCAGCAGACCGGGACTGTCGAACACTGAAGCTTTCTTT. It yields the protein CASRPGLSNTEAFF.

The chain couples TRBV30 to TRBJ1-5, with D hard to call. CDR1 and CDR2 from the germline V gene are GTSNPN and SVGIG (reference sequence). Between the trimmed V and J ends, which lost 1 base and 5 bases, there was a span of 9 bases. The CDR3 spans 13 residues. CDR3 in amino acids: CAWSAAEYQPQHF. CDR3 sequence (DNA): TGTGCCTGGAGTGCGGCAGAATATCAGCCCCAGCATTTT.

CDR3 nucleotide sequence: TGTGCCAGCAGCTTACCTCCTAGCGGAAGCACAGATACGCAGTATTTT. Protein: CASSLPPSGSTDTQYF. The rearrangement uses TRBV7-8 and TRBJ2-3; TRBD2 aligns across 7 bases. The CDR3 sequence is 16 residues long. Trimming removed 2 bases from V and 0 bases from J; junction bases left unmatched: 5. CDR1 SGHVS and CDR2 FQNEAQ come from the germline V gene.

V and J are TRBV28 and TRBJ2-7; 8 bases are shared with TRBD2. Germline values: CDR1 MDHEN, CDR2 SYDVKM. V lost 7 bases and J lost 5; bases outside the gene matches: 7. The CDR3 is 13 amino acids. The CDR3 DNA reads as TGTGCCAGCAACCCCCCGGGAGGGGACGAGCAGTACTTC. As protein: CASNPPGGDEQYF.

Here the CDR3 DNA reads TGTGCCAGCAGCTTAAATTCTCAGGTTGGGGCCAACGTCCTGACTTTC. It yields the protein CASSLNSQVGANVLTF. This chain links TRBV7-2 with TRBJ2-6; D unclear. The CDR3 runs 16 residues. The V end lost 2 bases, the J end lost 3 bases, and 11 bases lay between the germline ends. The V gene's germline CDR1 is SGHTA and CDR2 FQGNSA.

The CDR3 nucleotides read TGTGCCATCAGACAGACAGGGGGGTCTGAGGGTGAGCAGTTCTTC. Translating gives CAIRQTGGSEGEQFF. The chain is built from TRBV10-3 and TRBJ2-1; TRBD1 agrees at 9 bases. J was trimmed by 9 bases and V by 6 bases; bases with no gene match: 12. There are 15 residues in the CDR3. The germline V gene encodes CDR1 ENHRY and CDR2 SYGVKD.

This clone came up a few times. The gene calls are TRBV6-5 and TRBJ2-5; D may be TRBD1 or TRBD2 (5 bases each). V was clipped by 4 bases and J by 5 bases, with 20 bases between them. This CDR3 has 16 residues. CDR1 is MNHEY and CDR2 is SVGAGI in the germline V gene. The CDR3 nucleotides are TGTGCCAGCAGTTCCCCGGGCCGGGACGTGATGGAGACCCAGTACTTC. Translated: CASSSPGRDVMETQYF.

The CDR3 nucleotides are TGCGCCAGCAGTGAGGTGGTGGGACAGGGTCGGACCGGGGAGCTGTTTTTT. This codes for CASSEVVGQGRTGELFF. The chain combines TRBV10-2 with TRBJ2-2, with 9 nucleotides matching TRBD1. Per germline, CDR1 WSHSY and CDR2 SAAADI. The CDR3 runs 17 residues. The trim removed 2 bases at V and 5 bases at J, leaving 9 bases unmatched.

V usage is TRBV5-1 and J usage is TRBJ1-1; no clear D gene. Germline V CDR1 and CDR2: SGHRS, YFSETQ. This CDR3 region has 14 residues. Between the trimmed V and J ends, which lost 3 bases and 1 base, there was a span of 10 bases. Here the CDR3 reads CASSSLVGNTEAFF. The CDR3 DNA reads TGCGCCAGCAGCTCTCTGGTTGGGAACACTGAAGCTTTCTTT. The variable domain in full, with the rest retrieved from reference TRBV5-1 and TRBJ1-1, is KAGVTQTPRYLIKTRGQQVTLSCSPISGHRSVSWYQQTPGQGLQFLFEYFSETQRNKGNFPGRFSGRQFSNSRSEMNVSTLELGDSALYLCASSSLVGNTEAFFGQGTRLTVV.

This chain connects TRBV4-1 to TRBJ2-7; 8 nucleotides agree with TRBD1. The CDR3 runs to 16 residues. Unmatched junction bases numbered 8, after V lost 2 bases and J lost 2 bases. Germline CDR1 and CDR2: MGHRA and YSYEKL. The CDR3: CASSQIPTGGAYEQYF. The CDR3 DNA follows: TGCGCCAGCAGCCAAATACCTACAGGGGGAGCCTACGAGCAGTACTTC.

The V gene is TRBV5-4, the J gene TRBJ2-2, with TRBD2 matching over 9 bases. The CDR3 has 17 amino acids. With V trimmed by 0 bases and J by 5 bases, 8 bases remained unmatched. CDR1 SGHNT and CDR2 YYREEE come from the germline V gene (reference sequence). CDR3 nucleotides: TGTGCCAGCAGCTTGGCCGGCGGGAGGGCCCGAACCGGGGAGCTGTTTTTT. It translates to CASSLAGGRARTGELFF. Filled out from reference TRBV5-4 and TRBJ2-2, the complete variable domain reads ETGVTQSPTHLIKTRGQQVTLRCSSQSGHNTVSWYQQALGQGPQFIFQYYREEENGRGNFPPRFSGLQFPNYSSELNVNALELDDSALYLCASSLAGGRARTGELFFGEGSRLTVL.

The V gene is TRBV20-1, the J gene TRBJ1-2; D may be TRBD1 (5 bases). CDR1 and CDR2 (germline): DFQATT, SNEGSKA (reference sequence). The V and J ends lost 1 base and 8 bases respectively, with 8 bases between them. CDR3 length: 11 amino acids. In DNA, the CDR3 is TGCAGTGCTAGAGGGGGCCAGGGCTACACCTTC. It codes for CSARGGQGYTF.

This clone has a handful of counts. The V call is TRBV5-1, the J call TRBJ2-1; TRBD2 matches at 15 bases. CDR1 is SGHRS and CDR2 is YFSETQ in the germline V gene. The CDR3 has 16 residues. Unmatched junction bases numbered 10, after V lost 5 bases and J lost 10 bases. This CDR3 reads CASRPSGLAGGGEQFF. The CDR3 DNA reads as TGCGCCAGCAGGCCGTCGGGACTAGCGGGAGGAGGAGAGCAGTTCTTC.

The CDR3 nucleotides read TGTGCCACCAGCAGAGATCAGGATTACGAGCAGTACTTC. This translates into CATSRDQDYEQYF. This sequence joins TRBV15 and TRBJ2-7, with unresolved D. V was clipped by 0 bases and J by 4 bases, with 7 bases between them. Germline V lookup: CDR1 LNHNV, CDR2 YYDKDF (reference sequence). The CDR3 totals 13 residues.

CDR3 in amino acids: CASSSGLAGYNEQFF. Here the CDR3 DNA reads TGTGCCAGCAGTTCGGGACTAGCGGGGTACAATGAGCAGTTCTTC. The chain combines TRBV7-2 with TRBJ2-1, with 13 bases fitting TRBD2. Germline V lookup: CDR1 SGHTA, CDR2 FQGNSA. The V and J ends lost 6 bases and 4 bases, in that order; junction bases with no gene match: 3. There are 15 residues in the CDR3.

With regard to this clone: One junction end does not reproduce the germline sequence, and a read error may be involved. The V gene is TRBV7-3, the J gene TRBJ2-2; D is perhaps TRBD2 (5 bases). The CDR3 has 13 amino acids. CDR1 and CDR2 from the germline V gene are SGHTA and FQGTGA. CDR3 sequence reads: CASSPSDFGKLFF. The CDR3 nucleotides are TGTGCCAGCAGCCCCAGCGACTTCGGGAAGCTGTTTTTT.

The CDR3 bases are TGTGCCTGGAGCGACTCCGCAAACATTCAGTACTTC. Translated: CAWSDSANIQYF. This sequence joins TRBV30 and TRBJ2-4; D not resolved. V dropped 3 bases and J dropped 6 bases, with 9 bases sitting between them. Germline loops: CDR1 GTSNPN, CDR2 SVGIG (reference sequence). This CDR3 contains 12 residues.

Here the CDR3 reads CASSPDSNQPQHF. The CDR3 DNA reads TGTGCCAGCAGCCCGGACAGCAATCAGCCCCAGCATTTT. The V call is TRBV28, the J call TRBJ1-5, with D uncertain. Germline lookup yields CDR1 MDHEN and CDR2 SYDVKM. V was shortened by 6 bases and J by 1 base, with 7 bases between the two germline ends. CDR3 length equals 13 residues.